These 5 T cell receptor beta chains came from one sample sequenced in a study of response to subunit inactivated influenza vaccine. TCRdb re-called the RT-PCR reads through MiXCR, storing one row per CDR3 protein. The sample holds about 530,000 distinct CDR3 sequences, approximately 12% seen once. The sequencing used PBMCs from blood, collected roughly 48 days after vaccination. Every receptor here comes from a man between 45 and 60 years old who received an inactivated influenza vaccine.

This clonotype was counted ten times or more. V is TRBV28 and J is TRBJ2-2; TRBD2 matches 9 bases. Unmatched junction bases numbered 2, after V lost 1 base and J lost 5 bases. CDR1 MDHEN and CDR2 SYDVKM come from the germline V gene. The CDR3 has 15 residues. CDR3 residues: CASSLSGLATGELFF. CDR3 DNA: TGTGCCAGCAGTTTATCGGGACTAGCTACCGGGGAGCTGTTTTTT. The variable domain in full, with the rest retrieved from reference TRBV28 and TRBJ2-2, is DVKVTQSSRYLVKRTGEKVFLECVQDMDHENMFWYRQDPGLGLRLIYFSYDVKMKEKGDIPEGYSVSREKKERFSLILESASTNQTSMYLCASSLSGLATGELFFGEGSRLTVL.

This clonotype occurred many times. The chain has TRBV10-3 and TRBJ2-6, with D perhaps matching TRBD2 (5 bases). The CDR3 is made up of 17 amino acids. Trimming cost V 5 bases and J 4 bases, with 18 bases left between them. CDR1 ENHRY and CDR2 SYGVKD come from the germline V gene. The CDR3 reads CAISQRALQTGANVLTF. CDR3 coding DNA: TGTGCCATCAGTCAGAGGGCCCTTCAAACGGGGGCCAACGTCCTGACTTTC.

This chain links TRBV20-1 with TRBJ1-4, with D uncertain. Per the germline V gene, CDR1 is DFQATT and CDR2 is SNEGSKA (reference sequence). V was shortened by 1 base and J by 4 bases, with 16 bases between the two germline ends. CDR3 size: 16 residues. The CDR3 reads CSARGRSGKINEKLFF. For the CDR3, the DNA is TGCAGTGCTAGAGGTCGATCGGGGAAAATTAATGAAAAACTGTTTTTT.

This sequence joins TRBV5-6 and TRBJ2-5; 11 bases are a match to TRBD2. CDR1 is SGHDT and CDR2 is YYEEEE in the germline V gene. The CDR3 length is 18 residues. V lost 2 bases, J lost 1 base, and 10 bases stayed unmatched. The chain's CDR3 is CASSFFGPGLAVQETQYF. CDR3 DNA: TGTGCCAGCAGCTTCTTCGGACCGGGACTAGCGGTCCAAGAGACCCAGTACTTC.

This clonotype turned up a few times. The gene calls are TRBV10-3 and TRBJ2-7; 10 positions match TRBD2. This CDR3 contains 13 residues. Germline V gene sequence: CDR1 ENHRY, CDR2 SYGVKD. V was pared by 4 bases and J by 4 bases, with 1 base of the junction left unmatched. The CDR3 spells CAISGGLAYEQYF. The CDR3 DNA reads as TGTGCCATCAGTGGGGGACTAGCGTACGAGCAGTACTTC.